This entry is about one T cell receptor (beta chain). Its antigen is as yet unknown. CDR1 is SGHRS, CDR2 YFSETQ, per germline. The CDR3 is made up of 13 amino acids. V lost 4 bases, J lost 8 bases, and 3 bases stayed unmatched. This sample was taken from a study of shared clonotypes between healthy human individuals. Some 32,000 T cell genomes, or around 180 ng DNA, went into the sorted-subset replicate PCRs. Per the authors' pipeline: ImmunoSEQ gave junction-only sequences without quality scores, so filtering differed. Profiled with immunoSEQ multiplex PCR; TCRdb holds only in-frame clones, not every one. V, J and clone size reflect that table, while D and trimming were determined from the DNA. Of 2.3 million or so clones in the sample, approximately 93% are singletons; the top ten hold under 0.45%. It was into CD45RA+ naive and CD45RA-negative memory subsets that the CD4+ cells were split. Notes on the study in general: Against clonotypes common to all four donors, non-shared ones had lower generation probabilities.

V is TRBV5-1 and J is TRBJ2-1, with 10 nucleotides matching TRBD1. The source material was naive CD4+ T cells from PBMCs. Subset defined: CD45RA+ positively selected. The sequence came from a man between 18 and 35 years old in good health. Some clones in this sample may be carry-over from other donors' samples. CDR3 loop: CASSRGQGDEQFF. The CDR3 bases are TGCGCCAGCAGCAGAGGACAGGGGGATGAGCAGTTCTTC.